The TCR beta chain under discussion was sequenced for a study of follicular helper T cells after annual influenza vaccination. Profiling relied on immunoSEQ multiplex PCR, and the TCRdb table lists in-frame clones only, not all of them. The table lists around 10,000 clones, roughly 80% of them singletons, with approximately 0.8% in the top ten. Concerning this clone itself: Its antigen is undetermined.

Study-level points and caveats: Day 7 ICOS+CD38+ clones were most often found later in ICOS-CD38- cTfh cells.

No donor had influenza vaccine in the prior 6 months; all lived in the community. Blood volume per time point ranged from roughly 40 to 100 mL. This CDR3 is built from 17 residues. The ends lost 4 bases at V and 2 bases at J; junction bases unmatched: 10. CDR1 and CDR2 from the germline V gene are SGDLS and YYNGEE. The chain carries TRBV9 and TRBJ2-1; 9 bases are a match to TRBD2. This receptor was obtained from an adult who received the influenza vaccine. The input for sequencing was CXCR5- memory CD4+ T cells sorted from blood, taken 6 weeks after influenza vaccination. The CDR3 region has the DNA TGTGCCAGCAGCTTCTCACTCCTAGCGGGGCCCTACAATGAGCAGTTCTTC. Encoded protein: CASSFSLLAGPYNEQFF.